The present T cell receptor beta chain was sequenced within a study of T cell repertoires in cytomegalovirus infection. Study summary: HLA-C-restricted CMV epitopes, recently identified, and well-studied HLA-B-restricted ones were used by the study. Both CMV infection and a matching HLA type were indicated by public TCR beta signatures. Study outcomes and limitations: Within the response measured ex vivo, HLA-C-restricted CMV-specific TCR beta clonotypes were dominant.

The CDR3 consists of 14 residues. Trimming shortened V by 0 bases and J by 2 bases, and 7 bases separated the two germline ends. Germline-derived CDR1 and CDR2 are SGDLS and YYNGEE. Comments on this clonotype: The antigen remains undetermined.

A single record per CDR3 protein comes from TCRdb applying MiXCR to the reads. Counted here are roughly 700,000 distinct CDR3 sequences, roughly 30% occurring once; the ten biggest clones make up about 18%. The source is a human donor in good health (CMV status not recorded). Some clones in this sample may be carry-over from other donors' samples. The rearrangement uses TRBV9 and TRBJ2-3; D uncertain. The starting material was cultured PBMCs, obtained from culture after CMV antigen stimulation. This CDR3 reads CASSVVANTDTQYF. The CDR3 DNA reads TGTGCCAGCAGCGTAGTAGCAAACACAGATACGCAGTATTTT.